This paragraph covers one T cell receptor beta chain sequence. Its antigen remains unidentified. MiXCR, run by TCRdb on the 5' RACE reads, gives a single entry per CDR3 protein. The sample consists of approximately 47,000 distinct CDR3 sequences, roughly 28% of them appearing once. Study-wide findings and caveats: Tumor Treg TCRs overlapped most with tumor naive CD4+ cells. Tumor memory CD4+ T cell TCR gene usage clustered with blood and lymph node memory CD4+ cells and lymph node naive CD4+ cells.

V was trimmed by 3 bases and J by 6 bases, leaving 12 bases between them. The germline gives CDR1 SGHVS, CDR2 FQNEAQ. This CDR3 spans 15 amino acids. The material sequenced was naive CD4+ T cells sorted from blood. The subset here: naive CD4+ T cells, CD4+CD45RA+CD25-. The chain couples TRBV7-8 to TRBJ1-6; possible D gene TRBD1, 6 bases. This sequence originates from a female donor with breast cancer. CDR3 in DNA: TGTGCCAGCAGCTTTAACAGGGTGTTTAATTCACCCCTCCACTTT. Amino acid sequence: CASSFNRVFNSPLHF.